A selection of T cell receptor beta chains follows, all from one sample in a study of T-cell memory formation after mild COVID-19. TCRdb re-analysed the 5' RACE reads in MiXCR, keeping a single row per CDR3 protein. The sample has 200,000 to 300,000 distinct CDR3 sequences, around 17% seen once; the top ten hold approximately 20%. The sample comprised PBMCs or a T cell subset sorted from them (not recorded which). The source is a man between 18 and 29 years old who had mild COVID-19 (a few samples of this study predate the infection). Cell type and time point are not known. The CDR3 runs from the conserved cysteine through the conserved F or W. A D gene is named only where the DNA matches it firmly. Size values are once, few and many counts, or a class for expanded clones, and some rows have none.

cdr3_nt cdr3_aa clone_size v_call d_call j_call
TGTGCCAGCGGCAAGGCGTATAATTCACCCCTCCACTTT CASGKAYNSPLHF . TRBV28 . TRBJ1-6
TGCGCCAGCAGCCAAGAGACTCCCCCGGGAAATTACGAGCAGTACTTC CASSQETPPGNYEQYF . TRBV4-1 . TRBJ2-7
TGTGCCAGCAGCTACAGGGGAGTTCCCGGGGAGCTGTTTTTT CASSYRGVPGELFF few TRBV5-4 TRBD1 TRBJ2-2
TGTGCCAGCAGTGAGACGTTATCGGGGAACACTGAAGCTTTCTTT CASSETLSGNTEAFF many TRBV28 . TRBJ1-1
TGTGCCAGCAGTGGTCAGGGGGCGGCCAAAAACATTCAGTACTTC CASSGQGAAKNIQYF . TRBV12-3/TRBV12-4 TRBD1 TRBJ2-4
TGTGCCAGCAGCTTAGTTCGGTCGGCCAGGACGGACACTGAAGCTTTCTTT CASSLVRSARTDTEAFF . TRBV7-8 . TRBJ1-1
TGTGCCAGCACCCAGGGACAGGGGGCCCACGAGCAGTACTTC CASTQGQGAHEQYF . TRBV12-3/TRBV12-4 TRBD1 TRBJ2-7
TGTGCCAGCACCCCTTCCGGGACTGAAGCTTTCTTT CASTPSGTEAFF . TRBV12-3/TRBV12-4 . TRBJ1-1
TGTGCCAGCAGCCGGCGGGACAGTTCCCCAGATACGCAGTATTTT CASSRRDSSPDTQYF . TRBV7-9 . TRBJ2-3
TGCGCCAGCAGCCGCTTTGAGGACAGGGTAACTAACTATGGCTACACCTTC CASSRFEDRVTNYGYTF few TRBV4-3 TRBD1 TRBJ1-2
TGTGCCACCGAGGACAGCTATAATTCACCCCTCCACTTT CATEDSYNSPLHF few TRBV6-2/TRBV6-3 . TRBJ1-6
TGTGCCAGCAGCGGCGGTCGGGGCTTTAACACTGAAGCTTTCTTT CASSGGRGFNTEAFF . TRBV7-2 . TRBJ1-1
TGTGCCACCAGTGAGGTTCAGGGTGAAGCTTTCTTT CATSEVQGEAFF . TRBV24-1 . TRBJ1-1
TGTGCCAGCAGCTTAGTGGTGGCTAGCACAGATACGCAGTATTTT CASSLVVASTDTQYF few TRBV7-2 . TRBJ2-3
TGCGCCAGCAGTGAGTTCGGGGGCCTTTACGAGCAGTACTTC CASSEFGGLYEQYF . TRBV10-2 . TRBJ2-7
TGTGCCAGCAGCCCGGAAGACAGAGCCTACGAGCAGTACTTC CASSPEDRAYEQYF few TRBV7-8 . TRBJ2-7
TGTGCCAGCAGCTCCAGGGACGGCGACTCTGGGGCCAACGTCCTGACTTTC CASSSRDGDSGANVLTF . TRBV11-3 . TRBJ2-6
TGTGCCAGCACCCACCCGGGGTTGGAAACAGATACGCAGTATTTT CASTHPGLETDTQYF . TRBV6-4 . TRBJ2-3
TGCGCCAGCAGCCCGGGGACCGGGGAGCTGTTTTTT CASSPGTGELFF many TRBV4-1 . TRBJ2-2
TGTGCCATCAGTGATGGGACTAGCGGCACAGATACGCAGTATTTT CAISDGTSGTDTQYF . TRBV10-3 TRBD2 TRBJ2-3
TGTGCCATCAGCGCCCCGGGACAGGGCATAGAGACCCAGTACTTC CAISAPGQGIETQYF . TRBV10-3 TRBD1 TRBJ2-5
TGCAGTGCTACAGAGGGGCTAGAGACCCAGTACTTC CSATEGLETQYF many TRBV20-1 . TRBJ2-5
TGTGCCAGCGCCCTTAGCCCTAACACTGAAGCTTTCTTT CASALSPNTEAFF few TRBV27 . TRBJ1-1
TGTGCCAGCAGCCCTCTAGTACCCGGCGCAGATACGCAGTATTTT CASSPLVPGADTQYF . TRBV7-8 . TRBJ2-3
TGTGCCAGCAGCTTAATCTTAAGCAATGAGCAGTTCTTC CASSLILSNEQFF many TRBV7-6 . TRBJ2-1
TGTGCCAGCAGCGTAGCGGGTAGAGGAGGCTATGGCTACACCTTC CASSVAGRGGYGYTF . TRBV9 . TRBJ1-2
TGTGCCAGCAGTCTTACTAGACAGCAAGAGACCCAGTACTTC CASSLTRQQETQYF . TRBV6-6 . TRBJ2-5
TGTGCCATTACCGGGACCCTGAACACTGAAGCTTTCTTT CAITGTLNTEAFF . TRBV10-3 . TRBJ1-1
TGTGCCAGCAGCTTAGAGCCTATGCCAGCCAACAATGAGCAGTTCTTC CASSLEPMPANNEQFF . TRBV11-2 . TRBJ2-1
TGTGCCAGCAGCTGGGGACAGTTGAACACTGAAGCTTTCTTT CASSWGQLNTEAFF many TRBV7-2 TRBD1 TRBJ1-1
TGTGCCAGCAGACCCACAGGGGGTAAAGTCCAGGAGACCCAGTACTTC CASRPTGGKVQETQYF few TRBV7-6 TRBD1 TRBJ2-5
TGTGCCAGCAGTCCCACGACAGGGAGTGAAAAACTGTTTTTT CASSPTTGSEKLFF few TRBV7-2 TRBD1 TRBJ1-4
TGTGCCAGCACCGGACAGGGACAGCCCCAGCATTTT CASTGQGQPQHF few TRBV6-6 TRBD1 TRBJ1-5
TGCGCCAGCAGCCAAGATTGGGCCGAGGGAAGGGAGACCCAGTACTTC CASSQDWAEGRETQYF many TRBV4-3 . TRBJ2-5
TGTGCCAGCAGCTGGAGGTCCCCTGACAGTTCGATAGGAGAAAAACTGTTTTTT CASSWRSPDSSIGEKLFF . TRBV7-2 . TRBJ1-4
TGTGCCAGCAGCGCAATGTTCGACTATGGCTACACCTTC CASSAMFDYGYTF few TRBV7-8 . TRBJ1-2
TGTGCCAGCAGTCTGGCCAGCGGCTCCTACAATGAGCAGTTCTTC CASSLASGSYNEQFF few TRBV2 . TRBJ2-1
TGCGCCAGCAGATCTGGGAGCACAGATACGCAGTATTTT CASRSGSTDTQYF few TRBV5-1 . TRBJ2-3
TGTGCCAGCAGCTTATTGGGACAGGCGAACACCGGGGAGCTGTTTTTT CASSLLGQANTGELFF . TRBV11-3 TRBD1 TRBJ2-2
TGTGCCAGCAGCGCTTACCAGGGGGGAGGAGATACGCAGTATTTT CASSAYQGGGDTQYF . TRBV5-4 . TRBJ2-3
TGCGCCAGCAGCCAACGACTAGCGGCCACAGATACGCAGTATTTT CASSQRLAATDTQYF few TRBV4-1 TRBD2 TRBJ2-3
TGTGCCAGCAGTTTTAGTCAGGGTTATGAAAAACTGTTTTTT CASSFSQGYEKLFF . TRBV12-3/TRBV12-4 . TRBJ1-4